These 10 T cell receptor beta chains were all obtained from the same sample, sequenced in a study of blood T cell repertoires in COVID-19. Only in-frame clones appear in the TCRdb table, and some are missing; sequencing was by immunoSEQ multiplex PCR. The data contain 390,000 or so clones, 80% to 90% of them singletons. The sample consisted of peripheral blood. These receptors all stem from a woman aged 25 to 39 with COVID-19, enrolled during active disease.

V usage is TRBV21-1 and J usage is TRBJ2-7; no check of the table's D call, TRBD1, against the DNA was made. TRBV21-1 is noted as a pseudogene. The CDR3 covers 22 residues. The CDR3, as DNA: TGTGCCAGCAGCATACAGCATTTCCCGGGACACTTAGTCCGTTCCGCGCCCTACGAGCAGTACGTC. This translates into CASSIQHFPGHLVRSAPYEQYV.

The gene calls are TRBV6-5 and TRBJ1-2; 7 bases are a match to TRBD1. The junction had 9 bases not matched to a gene; V was cut back by 7 bases and J by 1 base. CDR1 is MNHEY, CDR2 SVGAGI, per germline. The CDR3 consists of 15 residues. The CDR3 DNA is TGTGCCAGCAATAAAAAGGGGGCCTTTAACTATGGCTACACCTTC. Protein sequence: CASNKKGAFNYGYTF.

This sequence joins TRBV28 and TRBJ1-1; weak D call: TRBD1 (6 bases). The length of the CDR3 is 16 residues. Germline V gene lookup returns CDR1 MDHEN and CDR2 SYDVKM. V lost 5 bases to trimming and J lost 4 bases, with 20 bases between them. The CDR3 reads CASSTLGGGQGTEAFF. CDR3 coding DNA: TGTGCCAGCAGTACCCTCGGGGGGGGGCAGGGCACTGAAGCTTTCTTT.

Here the CDR3 reads CASSLRPSNYGDTQYF. The CDR3 nucleotides read TGTGCCAGCAGTTTAAGGCCTAGCAACTACGGCGATACGCAGTATTTT. The chain recombines TRBV28 with TRBJ2-3; maybe TRBD2 (5 bases). Trimming removed 2 bases from V and 6 bases from J, with 18 bases in between. Germline V CDR1 and CDR2: MDHEN, SYDVKM. The CDR3 has 16 amino acids.

V and J are TRBV11-3 and TRBJ1-2; possible D gene TRBD1, 5 bases. Trimming removed 3 bases from V and 4 bases from J, with 9 bases in between. The CDR3 consists of 13 residues. Germline loops: CDR1 SGHNT, CDR2 YENEEA. Here the CDR3 reads CASSFRQGYGYTF. Here the CDR3 DNA reads TGTGCCAGCAGCTTTCGGCAGGGCTATGGCTACACCTTC.

V and J are TRBV30 and TRBJ2-6, with 7 bases matching TRBD2. The CDR3 runs 14 residues. Germline V gene lookup returns CDR1 GTSNPN and CDR2 SVGIG (reference sequence). V lost 1 base, J lost 13 bases, and 10 bases stayed unmatched. CDR3 region: CAWSDPRRGEVLTF. CDR3 in DNA: TGTGCCTGGAGTGACCCCCGTCGGGGGGAAGTCCTGACTTTC. The complete variable domain, with remaining parts taken from reference TRBV30 and TRBJ2-6, reads SQTIHQWPATLVQPVGSPLSLECTVEGTSNPNLYWYRQAAGRGLQLLFYSVGIGQISSEVPQNLSASRPQDRQFILSSKKLLLSDSGFYLCAWSDPRRGEVLTFGAGSRLTVL.

The V and J genes are TRBV30 and TRBJ1-1; tentative D call: TRBD1 (6 bases). In germline, CDR1 is GTSNPN, CDR2 SVGIG (reference sequence). This CDR3 has 11 residues. V was clipped by 4 bases and J by 6 bases, with 9 bases between them. The CDR3 region is CAWNRVSEAFF. The CDR3 nucleotides read TGTGCCTGGAACAGGGTATCTGAAGCTTTCTTT. Looking up the rest from reference TRBV30 and TRBJ1-1 gives the full variable domain: SQTIHQWPATLVQPVGSPLSLECTVEGTSNPNLYWYRQAAGRGLQLLFYSVGIGQISSEVPQNLSASRPQDRQFILSSKKLLLSDSGFYLCAWNRVSEAFFGQGTRLTVV.

This clone was picked up one time. The chain carries TRBV28 and TRBJ1-3, with D possibly TRBD1 on 6 matching bases. The CDR3 length is 13 residues. V lost 4 bases and J lost 2, with 6 bases in between. Germline V gene data show CDR1 as MDHEN and CDR2 as SYDVKM. For the CDR3, the DNA is TGTGCCAGCAGTTCAGGGGCTGGAAACACCATATATTTT. Translated: CASSSGAGNTIYF.

This clone appeared a few times. The chain carries TRBV7-8 and TRBJ2-2; TRBD1 aligns across 7 bases. The J segment lost 4 bases and the V segment lost 1 base, leaving 3 bases of the junction unmatched. This CDR3 region has 15 residues. Germline loops: CDR1 SGHVS, CDR2 FQNEAQ. As DNA, the CDR3 is TGTGCCAGCAGCTTAGAGGGGGCGGGCACCGGGGAGCTGTTTTTT. Protein: CASSLEGAGTGELFF. The full variable domain, with the rest looked up from reference TRBV7-8 and TRBJ2-2, is GAGVSQSPRYKVAKRGQDVALRCDPISGHVSLFWYQQALGQGPEFLTYFQNEAQLDKSGLPSDRFFAERPEGSVSTLKIQRTQQEDSAVYLCASSLEGAGTGELFFGEGSRLTVL.

In this sample, this clone turned up once. V is TRBV12-5 and J is TRBJ2-7, with D perhaps matching TRBD2 (6 bases). The CDR3 is made up of 13 amino acids. CDR1 and CDR2 (germline): LGHNT, FRNRAP. The V end lost 6 bases, the J end lost 7 bases, and 16 bases lay between the germline ends. CDR3 protein: CASGRDFSGEQYV. DNA for the CDR3: TGTGCTAGTGGGAGGGACTTTTCGGGGGAGCAGTACGTC.